A selection of T cell receptor beta chains follows, all from one sample in a study of CD8 T cells in ankylosing spondylitis. One entry per CDR3 protein results from TCRdb running MiXCR on the 5' RACE reads. The data hold 250,000 or so distinct CDR3 sequences, with roughly a quarter observed a single time. The specimen sequenced was blood, either unsorted or a sorted T cell fraction (not recorded which). All receptors derive from a male donor with ankylosing spondylitis or in good health (not recorded which). Each CDR3 is given with its conserved first and last residue. The D gene is left open where the match is weak. Where a row states a size, it is once, few, many or the class of an expanded clone; other rows omit it.

j_gene	abundance	v_gene	d_gene	CDR3aa	CDR3nt
TRBJ2-3	-	TRBV7-9	-	CASSLKGWEDTQYF	TGTGCCAGCAGCTTAAAGGGATGGGAGGATACGCAGTATTTT
TRBJ2-2	few	TRBV20-1	-	CSAREGKRELFF	TGCAGTGCTAGAGAGGGCAAGAGGGAGCTGTTTTTT
TRBJ2-5	-	TRBV20-1	-	CSASRGLAQETQYF	TGCAGTGCTAGCCGGGGGCTAGCCCAAGAGACCCAGTACTTC
TRBJ2-2	many	TRBV6-5	-	CASSYPRNLGGELFF	TGTGCCAGCAGTTACCCCCGGAACTTGGGGGGGGAGCTGTTTTTT
TRBJ2-3	many	TRBV29-1	-	CSGRVADTQYF	TGCAGCGGCCGGGTCGCAGATACGCAGTATTTT
TRBJ2-3	many	TRBV12-3/TRBV12-4	TRBD2	CASTLTLSGGADTQYF	TGTGCCAGCACCTTAACCCTTAGCGGGGGGGCAGATACGCAGTATTTT
TRBJ2-7	many	TRBV7-9	-	CASSLMSAGEQYF	TGTGCCAGCAGCTTAATGAGTGCCGGGGAGCAGTACTTC
TRBJ2-7	many	TRBV12-3/TRBV12-4	TRBD2	CASSLGSGGFYEQYF	TGTGCCAGCAGTTTAGGTAGCGGGGGGTTCTACGAGCAGTACTTC
TRBJ2-5	many	TRBV29-1	-	CSVRGVLVKETQYF	TGCAGCGTCCGTGGCGTCTTAGTGAAAGAGACCCAGTACTTC
TRBJ2-4	-	TRBV20-1	-	CSARDLPPGTKNIQYF	TGCAGTGCTAGAGATCTTCCCCCAGGGACCAAAAACATTCAGTACTTC
TRBJ2-3	many	TRBV6-5	-	CASSYTRTSTDTQYF	TGTGCCAGCAGTTACACCAGAACTAGCACAGATACGCAGTATTTT
TRBJ2-5	-	TRBV20-1	-	CSASPGPQETQYF	TGCAGTGCTAGTCCAGGACCACAAGAGACCCAGTACTTC
TRBJ2-5	many	TRBV3-1	-	CASSQDRGGSRQETQYF	TGTGCCAGCAGCCAAGACCGGGGAGGCTCCCGCCAAGAGACCCAGTACTTC
TRBJ1-1	-	TRBV20-1	-	CSAREDTGASAEAFF	TGCAGTGCTAGAGAAGACACGGGGGCTTCTGCTGAAGCTTTCTTT
TRBJ2-7	many	TRBV12-3/TRBV12-4	-	CASSLDGISEQYF	TGTGCCAGCAGTTTAGACGGTATCAGCGAGCAGTACTTC
TRBJ2-1	few	TRBV5-1	-	CASSLAGLGPQFF	TGCGCCAGCAGCTTGGCCGGCCTAGGTCCACAGTTCTTC
TRBJ2-7	-	TRBV18	-	CASSPGPRLDEQYF	TGTGCCAGCTCCCCCGGGCCAAGACTCGACGAGCAGTACTTC
TRBJ2-5	-	TRBV10-1	TRBD2	CASSSGLAGDQETQYF	TGCGCCAGCAGTTCCGGACTAGCGGGGGATCAAGAGACCCAGTACTTC
TRBJ2-3	many	TRBV20-1	-	CSAPNAGGTDTQYF	TGCAGTGCCCCAAATGCTGGGGGCACAGATACGCAGTATTTT
TRBJ2-3	many	TRBV4-2	-	CASSQVVGGAGGDTQYF	TGTGCCAGCAGCCAAGTGGTCGGGGGCGCCGGGGGGGATACGCAGTATTTT
TRBJ2-1	-	TRBV12-3/TRBV12-4	-	CASSPPQSTYNEQFF	TGTGCCAGCAGTCCCCCCCAGTCTACCTACAATGAGCAGTTCTTC
TRBJ2-7	many	TRBV4-1	TRBD2	CASSQVVFRRTRGLYEQYF	TGCGCCAGCAGCCAAGTTGTTTTTAGGAGGACTAGGGGACTATACGAGCAGTACTTC
TRBJ2-1	many	TRBV7-2	-	CASSLASHYNEQFF	TGTGCCAGCAGCTTAGCGTCCCATTACAATGAGCAGTTCTTC
TRBJ2-3	-	TRBV29-1	TRBD2	CSVATSGGSTDTQYF	TGCAGCGTCGCCACTAGCGGGGGGTCCACAGATACGCAGTATTTT
TRBJ2-1	once	TRBV5-1	-	CASSLGRQSSSNPNEQFF	TGCGCCAGCAGCTTGGGGCGACAGTCCTCAAGTAACCCCAATGAGCAGTTCTTC
TRBJ2-1	many	TRBV20-1	TRBD2	CSAPPGLAANEQFF	TGCAGTGCTCCTCCCGGACTAGCTGCCAATGAGCAGTTCTTC
TRBJ2-3	many	TRBV3-1	-	CASSQVGGTDTQYF	TGTGCCAGCAGCCAAGTGGGCGGCACAGATACGCAGTATTTT
TRBJ1-5	many	TRBV29-1	-	CSVTTAGQPQHF	TGCAGCGTTACAACAGCGGGTCAGCCCCAGCATTTT
TRBJ2-5	-	TRBV12-3/TRBV12-4	-	CASSLGRIQETQYF	TGTGCCAGCAGTTTAGGGCGTATCCAAGAGACCCAGTACTTC
TRBJ2-1	-	TRBV7-2	TRBD1	CASSYRGPDEQFF	TGTGCCAGCAGCTACAGGGGACCGGATGAGCAGTTCTTC
TRBJ2-2	many	TRBV3-1	-	CASSHYSQMNTGELFF	TGTGCCAGCAGCCATTACTCCCAGATGAACACCGGGGAGCTGTTTTTT
TRBJ2-1	few	TRBV20-1	-	CSASGLDNEQFF	TGCAGTGCTAGCGGCTTAGACAATGAGCAGTTCTTC
TRBJ1-1	many	TRBV29-1	-	CSSMDVNTEAFF	TGCAGCTCGATGGATGTGAACACTGAAGCTTTCTTT
TRBJ2-5	-	TRBV19	-	CASSIGWAQETQYF	TGTGCCAGTAGTATAGGTTGGGCCCAAGAGACCCAGTACTTC
TRBJ2-1	-	TRBV9	-	CASSPRLPGNEQFF	TGTGCCAGCAGCCCTCGGTTACCAGGCAATGAGCAGTTCTTC
TRBJ1-1	few	TRBV15	-	CATSRDGRANTEAFF	TGTGCCACCAGCAGAGACGGGAGAGCGAACACTGAAGCTTTCTTT
TRBJ2-7	few	TRBV12-3/TRBV12-4	-	CASTWSRRSSYEQYF	TGTGCCAGCACCTGGAGCAGGAGGAGCTCCTACGAGCAGTACTTC
TRBJ1-4	many	TRBV12-3/TRBV12-4	TRBD1	CASTGVPNEKLFF	TGTGCCAGTACAGGGGTCCCAAATGAAAAACTGTTTTTT
TRBJ2-5	-	TRBV7-3	TRBD1	CASSRGQQETQYF	TGTGCCAGCAGTCGGGGACAGCAAGAGACCCAGTACTTC
TRBJ2-1	many	TRBV20-1	TRBD2	CSARAASGGAIDEQFF	TGCAGTGCTAGAGCGGCTAGCGGGGGGGCAATCGATGAGCAGTTCTTC
TRBJ2-3	few	TRBV20-1	-	CSAQTDISTDTQYF	TGCAGTGCTCAGACTGACATTAGCACAGATACGCAGTATTTT
TRBJ2-2	few	TRBV15	-	CATSRDPRRANTGELFF	TGTGCCACCAGCAGAGATCCACGGCGAGCGAACACCGGGGAGCTGTTTTTT
TRBJ1-2	-	TRBV29-1	-	CSVASGARYGYTF	TGCAGCGTTGCATCGGGGGCGCGCTATGGCTACACCTTC
TRBJ2-7	many	TRBV20-1	-	CSACGGASSYEQYF	TGCAGTGCTTGCGGGGGCGCCTCCTCCTACGAGCAGTACTTC
TRBJ1-6	-	TRBV27	-	CASSLGLNNSPLHF	TGTGCCAGCAGTTTGGGGCTGAATAATTCACCCCTCCACTTT
TRBJ1-6	-	TRBV12-3/TRBV12-4	-	CASSFEFSPLHF	TGTGCCAGCAGTTTTGAGTTTTCACCCCTCCACTTT
TRBJ2-2	few	TRBV20-1	TRBD1	CSVPTGANTGELFF	TGCAGTGTTCCGACAGGGGCGAACACCGGGGAGCTGTTTTTT
TRBJ1-5	-	TRBV20-1	TRBD1	CSAPGRGLNQPQHF	TGCAGTGCCCCGGGCAGGGGGCTCAATCAGCCCCAGCATTTT
TRBJ2-2	-	TRBV20-1	-	CSARRSTTGELFF	TGCAGTGCTAGAAGGTCTACCACCGGGGAGCTGTTTTTT
TRBJ2-7	few	TRBV11-3	-	CASSLNRAFEEQYF	TGTGCCAGCAGCTTAAACAGGGCTTTTGAGGAGCAGTACTTC
TRBJ2-7	-	TRBV12-3/TRBV12-4	-	CACSQARAALYEQYF	TGTGCCTGCAGCCAAGCCAGGGCCGCCCTCTACGAGCAGTACTTC
TRBJ1-1	many	TRBV4-1	-	CASSQENRRGNTEAFF	TGCGCCAGCAGCCAAGAAAATCGCCGGGGCAACACTGAAGCTTTCTTT
TRBJ2-5	-	TRBV10-1	-	CASSESGTDQETQYF	TGCGCCAGCAGTGAGTCTGGGACCGACCAAGAGACCCAGTACTTC